This T cell receptor (beta chain) comes out of a study of HIV-infected patients and healthy controls. This clonotype showed up just a few times. Germline V gives CDR1 MNHEY, CDR2 SMNVEV (reference sequence). There are 14 residues in the CDR3. V was clipped by 8 bases and J by 6 bases; unmatched bases: 12. Via MiXCR, TCRdb re-called the 5' RACE reads, giving one row per CDR3 protein. The top ten clones hold 5.5% to 6% of a sample with around 67,000 distinct CDR3 sequences, about 16% of them seen once. The clonotype comes from a human donor in good health. The V and J genes are TRBV27 and TRBJ1-1, with 7 bases identical to TRBD1. Sequenced sample: CD4+ T cells from blood. The CDR3 loop is CASGSGQKTSEAFF. DNA of the CDR3: TGTGCCAGCGGGTCGGGACAGAAAACTTCTGAAGCTTTCTTT.